A selection of T cell receptor beta chains follows, all from one sample in a study of patients and donors after allogeneic stem cell transplantation. TCRdb independently ran MiXCR on the RT-PCR reads; one entry per CDR3 protein. The sample contains about 960,000 distinct CDR3 sequences, about a sixth of which appear only once. The sequenced material came from blood, either unsorted or a sorted T cell fraction (not recorded which). These receptors were taken from a human donor who was either an allogeneic HSCT recipient or a stem cell or donor lymphocyte infusion donor (not recorded which). It is not recorded whose cells these are; they may come from a transplant donor. Both conserved end residues are part of each CDR3. D genes are given only for firm matches. Clone size appears in some rows only: once, few, many, or a class for an expanded clone.

J: TRBJ1-2
V: TRBV4-1
size: NA
D: TRBD1
CDR3: CASSQQDDRASYGYTF
DNA: TGCGCCAGCAGCCAACAGGATGACAGGGCTTCCTATGGCTACACCTTC

J: TRBJ1-6
V: TRBV29-1
size: few
D: NA
CDR3: CSGCDYHYNSPLHF
DNA: TGCAGCGGGTGCGATTATCACTATAATTCACCCCTCCACTTT

J: TRBJ2-2
V: TRBV5-1
size: NA
D: TRBD1
CDR3: CASSDRGHAGFF
DNA: TGCGCCAGCAGCGACAGGGGGCACGCGGGGTTTTTT

J: TRBJ2-6
V: TRBV6-5
size: NA
D: NA
CDR3: CASSYLLFSGANVLTF
DNA: TGTGCCAGCAGTTACCTATTGTTCTCTGGGGCCAACGTCCTGACTTTC

J: TRBJ1-1
V: TRBV25-1
size: many
D: TRBD1
CDR3: CASRETGGNTEAFF
DNA: TGTGCCAGCAGGGAGACAGGGGGGAACACTGAAGCTTTCTTT

J: TRBJ1-1
V: TRBV29-1
size: NA
D: NA
CDR3: CSVVSFGDTEAFF
DNA: TGCAGCGTCGTTTCTTTCGGGGACACTGAAGCTTTCTTT

J: TRBJ2-7
V: TRBV27
size: few
D: NA
CDR3: CASRTAATGRAYEQYF
DNA: TGTGCCAGCAGGACTGCCGCGACAGGACGCGCCTACGAGCAGTACTTC

J: TRBJ1-5
V: TRBV7-9
size: NA
D: NA
CDR3: CASSRALEAQHF
DNA: TGTGCCAGCAGTCGGGCCCTCGAGGCCCAGCATTTT

J: TRBJ1-1
V: TRBV13
size: few
D: NA
CDR3: CASSPGGGDFTEAFF
DNA: TGTGCCAGCAGCCCGGGAGGCGGAGATTTTACTGAAGCTTTCTTT

J: TRBJ2-3
V: TRBV7-3
size: NA
D: NA
CDR3: CASSTDSGNTDTQYF
DNA: TGTGCCAGCAGCACAGACTCCGGGAACACAGATACGCAGTATTTT

J: TRBJ2-5
V: TRBV6-1
size: few
D: TRBD2
CDR3: CASSGQREGLRETQYF
DNA: TGTGCCAGCAGTGGCCAAAGGGAGGGGCTGCGAGAGACCCAGTACTTC

J: TRBJ2-4
V: TRBV7-9
size: NA
D: TRBD1
CDR3: CASSLRGQGTKNIQYF
DNA: TGTGCCAGCAGCTTAAGGGGACAGGGAACCAAAAACATTCAGTACTTC

J: TRBJ1-2
V: TRBV7-8
size: NA
D: TRBD1
CDR3: CASSLDSGQGYGYTF
DNA: TGTGCCAGCAGCTTAGACTCGGGACAGGGTTATGGCTACACCTTC

J: TRBJ1-4
V: TRBV6-5
size: NA
D: NA
CDR3: CASSYGVQATNEKLFF
DNA: TGTGCCAGCAGTTACGGGGTTCAGGCAACTAATGAAAAACTGTTTTTT

J: TRBJ2-7
V: TRBV3-1
size: NA
D: NA
CDR3: CASSQGRGRLIEQYF
DNA: TGTGCCAGCAGCCAAGGTCGGGGGAGGCTGATCGAGCAGTACTTC

J: TRBJ1-6
V: TRBV20-1
size: few
D: NA
CDR3: CSAVQGSSPLHF
DNA: TGCAGTGCTGTACAGGGAAGCTCACCCCTCCACTTT

J: TRBJ2-2
V: TRBV11-2
size: NA
D: NA
CDR3: CASSLLSGKPGELFF
DNA: TGTGCCAGCAGCTTATTGTCGGGGAAGCCCGGGGAGCTGTTTTTT

J: TRBJ1-1
V: TRBV29-1
size: NA
D: NA
CDR3: CSVGGVVNTEAFF
DNA: TGCAGCGTTGGTGGGGTAGTGAACACTGAAGCTTTCTTT

J: TRBJ2-2
V: TRBV7-9
size: few
D: TRBD2
CDR3: CASSCRTSGLPTGELFF
DNA: TGTGCCAGCAGCTGTAGGACTAGCGGCCTCCCCACCGGGGAGCTGTTTTTT

J: TRBJ1-4
V: TRBV5-1
size: NA
D: NA
CDR3: CASSSSRQGPFEKLFF
DNA: TGCGCCAGCAGCTCCTCTCGACAAGGGCCTTTTGAAAAACTGTTTTTT

J: TRBJ2-7
V: TRBV4-3
size: many
D: TRBD1
CDR3: CASSQLHRGGAYEQYF
DNA: TGCGCCAGCAGCCAACTTCACAGGGGTGGGGCCTACGAGCAGTACTTC

J: TRBJ2-6
V: TRBV12-5
size: NA
D: NA
CDR3: CASGLVVGPSGANVLTF
DNA: TGTGCTAGTGGTTTGGTTGTGGGACCCTCTGGGGCCAACGTCCTGACTTTC

J: TRBJ2-1
V: TRBV12-3/TRBV12-4
size: few
D: TRBD2
CDR3: CASSRLAYEQFF
DNA: TGTGCCAGCAGTCGACTAGCTTATGAGCAGTTCTTC

J: TRBJ2-7
V: TRBV7-2
size: few
D: NA
CDR3: CASSPALSYEQYF
DNA: TGTGCCAGCAGCCCCGCTCTCTCCTACGAGCAGTACTTC

J: TRBJ2-7
V: TRBV9
size: few
D: NA
CDR3: CASSVAGSGLYEQYF
DNA: TGTGCCAGCAGCGTAGCGGGCTCCGGCCTTTACGAGCAGTACTTC

J: TRBJ2-1
V: TRBV4-3
size: few
D: TRBD1
CDR3: CASSRGGQGIRNEQFF
DNA: TGCGCCAGCAGCCGGGGAGGACAGGGTATTCGGAATGAGCAGTTCTTC

J: TRBJ2-5
V: TRBV7-9
size: NA
D: NA
CDR3: CASSFLALYF
DNA: TGTGCCAGCAGCTTCCTAGCCCTGTACTTC

J: TRBJ2-2
V: TRBV29-1
size: few
D: TRBD1
CDR3: CSVGRQGPNTGELFF
DNA: TGCAGCGTTGGCCGACAGGGGCCAAACACCGGGGAGCTGTTTTTT

J: TRBJ1-5
V: TRBV2
size: few
D: NA
CDR3: CASKAAYSNQPQHF
DNA: TGTGCCAGCAAGGCAGCTTATAGCAATCAGCCCCAGCATTTT